Detailed here is one TCR beta chain. It was during active infection that Seattle patients were enrolled and then longitudinally followed. This sample stems from a study of blood T cell repertoires in COVID-19. Study-level information: Collection of acute and convalescent COVID-19 samples took place in the United States, Italy and Spain. PBMCs, B-cell-depleted T cells, or T cells provided the cDNA or gDNA that made up the material.

The V gene end was trimmed by 5 bases and the J gene end by 0 bases; junction bases not matched to a gene: 3. The germline V gene encodes CDR1 SGHVS and CDR2 FQNEAQ. The CDR3 totals 15 residues. Profiled with immunoSEQ multiplex PCR; TCRdb holds only in-frame clones, not every one. The sample has around 320,000 clones, under 90% seen once; the top ten hold over 8.5%. The sample comprised peripheral blood. The source is a woman aged 25 to 39 with COVID-19, enrolled during active disease. V and J are TRBV7-8 and TRBJ2-2, with 7 bases aligning to TRBD1. CDR3 bases: TGTGCCAGCAGCCACGGGACAGCGAACACCGGGGAGCTGTTTTTT. Translating gives CASSHGTANTGELFF.